The rows below give T cell receptor beta chains drawn from one sample of a study of vaccination and CD4 T cells after COVID-19. TCRdb ran MiXCR on the PCR reads and lists one entry per CDR3 protein. The sample lists more than 15,000 distinct CDR3 sequences, approximately 50% occurring once. No antigen has been assigned to these receptors. The sample consisted of CD4+ T cells from blood, cultured in vitro. Source of these receptors: a human donor who had recovered from COVID-19. Both conserved end residues are part of each CDR3. A D gene is named only where the DNA matches it firmly. The listing skips clone size in some rows; elsewhere it reads once, few, many or a size class.

d_gene: -
v_gene: TRBV6-1
j_gene: TRBJ1-2
abundance: few
CDR3nt: TGTGCCAGCAGTGACGGTCCTAACTATGGGTACACCTTC
CDR3aa: CASSDGPNYGYTF

d_gene: TRBD1
v_gene: TRBV7-9
j_gene: TRBJ1-1
abundance: -
CDR3nt: TGTGCCAGCAGCTGGGGACAGGGTAACACTGAAGCTTTCTTT
CDR3aa: CASSWGQGNTEAFF

d_gene: -
v_gene: TRBV27
j_gene: TRBJ1-1
abundance: -
CDR3nt: TGTGCCAGCAGCCTAAACAGGGACACTGAAGCTTTCTTT
CDR3aa: CASSLNRDTEAFF

d_gene: -
v_gene: TRBV18
j_gene: TRBJ1-2
abundance: -
CDR3nt: TGTGCCAGCTCCCCACAGCCGACAGCGAACTATGGCTACACCTTC
CDR3aa: CASSPQPTANYGYTF

d_gene: TRBD1
v_gene: TRBV6-5
j_gene: TRBJ2-4
abundance: -
CDR3nt: TGTGCCAGCAGTTCCGAGGGGGCATGGGGTGACATTCAGTACTTC
CDR3aa: CASSSEGAWGDIQYF

d_gene: -
v_gene: TRBV10-3
j_gene: TRBJ1-5
abundance: few
CDR3nt: TGTGCCATCAGCCCCGGGGGGGATCAGCCCCAGCATTTT
CDR3aa: CAISPGGDQPQHF

d_gene: TRBD2
v_gene: TRBV20-1
j_gene: TRBJ2-1
abundance: -
CDR3nt: TGCAGTGCTAGAGATCTCCGGGGGGTCTACAATGAGCAGTTCTTC
CDR3aa: CSARDLRGVYNEQFF

d_gene: TRBD1
v_gene: TRBV6-1
j_gene: TRBJ2-7
abundance: few
CDR3nt: TGTGCCAGCAGGAGGGGGCCCAGTGGGGAGCAGTACTTC
CDR3aa: CASRRGPSGEQYF

d_gene: -
v_gene: TRBV20-1
j_gene: TRBJ2-5
abundance: -
CDR3nt: TGCAGTGCTACCGTTCCGATCCAAGAGACCCAGTACTTC
CDR3aa: CSATVPIQETQYF

d_gene: TRBD2
v_gene: TRBV18
j_gene: TRBJ2-5
abundance: -
CDR3nt: TGTGCCAGCTCAAGCGGACTAGCGGGAGATGGGGAGACCCAGTACTTC
CDR3aa: CASSSGLAGDGETQYF

d_gene: -
v_gene: TRBV7-8
j_gene: TRBJ2-5
abundance: -
CDR3nt: TGTGCCAGCAGCTTGTCCGTCGGTGAGACCCAGTACTTC
CDR3aa: CASSLSVGETQYF

d_gene: TRBD2
v_gene: TRBV5-1
j_gene: TRBJ2-7
abundance: -
CDR3nt: TGCGCCAGCAGCTTAACTAGCGGGGGGATGACCGAGCAGTACTTC
CDR3aa: CASSLTSGGMTEQYF

d_gene: -
v_gene: TRBV1
j_gene: TRBJ1-5
abundance: few
CDR3nt: TGCACCAGCAGCCAAGATCTAGCGGACAGGGAGTCGCAGCCCCAGCATTTT
CDR3aa: CTSSQDLADRESQPQHF

d_gene: -
v_gene: TRBV27
j_gene: TRBJ2-1
abundance: -
CDR3nt: TGTGCCAGCAGTTTCCGGGCCGTTAATGAGCAGTTCTTC
CDR3aa: CASSFRAVNEQFF

d_gene: TRBD2
v_gene: TRBV19
j_gene: TRBJ2-1
abundance: -
CDR3nt: TGTGCCAGTAGTATTGGATTAGCGGGGGGGCCCCCCGTTGAGCAGTTCTTC
CDR3aa: CASSIGLAGGPPVEQFF

d_gene: -
v_gene: TRBV6-1
j_gene: TRBJ2-7
abundance: -
CDR3nt: TGTGCCAGCAGTGAATTAACGTCTACCACCCACTTC
CDR3aa: CASSELTSTTHF

d_gene: -
v_gene: TRBV12-3/TRBV12-4
j_gene: TRBJ1-2
abundance: -
CDR3nt: TGTGCCAGCAGTATCCCGGGACCCCAACGTGGCTACACCTTC
CDR3aa: CASSIPGPQRGYTF

d_gene: TRBD1
v_gene: TRBV4-1
j_gene: TRBJ1-2
abundance: -
CDR3nt: TGCGCCAGCAGCCCCACCAGCCGGGGGGACAGGAGAAACTATGGCTACACCTTC
CDR3aa: CASSPTSRGDRRNYGYTF

d_gene: TRBD1
v_gene: TRBV2
j_gene: TRBJ1-2
abundance: -
CDR3nt: TGTGCCAGCAGTGAAGTCAGGGGGCCCTCCGGGGGTCATGGCTACACCTTC
CDR3aa: CASSEVRGPSGGHGYTF

d_gene: -
v_gene: TRBV20-1
j_gene: TRBJ2-2
abundance: -
CDR3nt: TGCAGTGTTCACCGAAACACCGGGGAGCTGTTTTTT
CDR3aa: CSVHRNTGELFF

d_gene: TRBD2
v_gene: TRBV20-1
j_gene: TRBJ2-7
abundance: -
CDR3nt: TGCAGTGCGGGGCGGGGGACTGGCGAGCAGTACTTC
CDR3aa: CSAGRGTGEQYF

d_gene: TRBD2
v_gene: TRBV7-6
j_gene: TRBJ2-5
abundance: -
CDR3nt: TGTGCCAGCAGCTTGTTTTATTTGTTGACTAGCGGGAGAGTCGGGGAGACCCAGTACTTC
CDR3aa: CASSLFYLLTSGRVGETQYF

d_gene: -
v_gene: TRBV20-1
j_gene: TRBJ2-3
abundance: -
CDR3nt: TGCAGTGCCAAAAGTCTTCTCCGGGGCCGGGTGGATACGCAGTATTTT
CDR3aa: CSAKSLLRGRVDTQYF

d_gene: -
v_gene: TRBV6-1
j_gene: TRBJ1-5
abundance: few
CDR3nt: TGTGCCAGCAATACCGGAAATCATCAGCCCCAGCATTTT
CDR3aa: CASNTGNHQPQHF